What follows is one TCR beta chain and its context. Per the authors' pipeline: How many nucleated cells were present was estimated from reference gene primer amplification. Repertoires were generated with immunoSEQ multiplex PCR, while TCRdb's copy carries only in-frame clones and drops some. The DNA gave D and trimming, while V, J and clone size come from that table. Of 400,000 or so clones in the sample, around 86% are singletons; the top ten hold under 3%. The CDR3 runs to 15 residues. V was pared by 2 bases and J by 5 bases, with 8 bases of the junction left unmatched. The germline V gene has CDR1 MNHEY and CDR2 SVGAGI. The record originates from a study of blood T cell repertoires in COVID-19. Looking at the study overall: Donors in the United States, Italy and Spain gave samples during acute or convalescent COVID-19. Nucleic acid was either cDNA or gDNA, and it came from T cells, B-cell-depleted T cells, or PBMCs.

The sequenced sample consisted of peripheral blood. V is TRBV6-5 and J is TRBJ1-2; 7 nucleotides agree with TRBD1. The sequence was obtained from a human donor in a cohort sampled during active COVID-19. The CDR3 DNA reads TGTGCCAGCAGTTACGCAGTCAGGGGGAAATATGGCTACACCTTC. Protein product: CASSYAVRGKYGYTF.